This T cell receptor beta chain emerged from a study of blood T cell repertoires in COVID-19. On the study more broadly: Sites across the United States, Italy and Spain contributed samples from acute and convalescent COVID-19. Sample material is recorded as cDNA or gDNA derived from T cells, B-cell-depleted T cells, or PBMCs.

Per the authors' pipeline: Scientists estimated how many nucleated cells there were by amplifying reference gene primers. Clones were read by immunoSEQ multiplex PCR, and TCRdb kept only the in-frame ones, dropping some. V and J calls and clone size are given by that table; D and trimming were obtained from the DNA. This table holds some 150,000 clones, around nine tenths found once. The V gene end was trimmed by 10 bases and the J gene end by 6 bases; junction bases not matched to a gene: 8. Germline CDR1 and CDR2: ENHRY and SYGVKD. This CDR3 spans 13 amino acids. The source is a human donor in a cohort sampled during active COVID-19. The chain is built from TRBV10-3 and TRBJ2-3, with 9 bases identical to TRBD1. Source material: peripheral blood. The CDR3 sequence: CASGQGSTDTQYF. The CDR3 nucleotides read TGTGCCAGTGGACAGGGGAGTACCGATACGCAGTATTTT.